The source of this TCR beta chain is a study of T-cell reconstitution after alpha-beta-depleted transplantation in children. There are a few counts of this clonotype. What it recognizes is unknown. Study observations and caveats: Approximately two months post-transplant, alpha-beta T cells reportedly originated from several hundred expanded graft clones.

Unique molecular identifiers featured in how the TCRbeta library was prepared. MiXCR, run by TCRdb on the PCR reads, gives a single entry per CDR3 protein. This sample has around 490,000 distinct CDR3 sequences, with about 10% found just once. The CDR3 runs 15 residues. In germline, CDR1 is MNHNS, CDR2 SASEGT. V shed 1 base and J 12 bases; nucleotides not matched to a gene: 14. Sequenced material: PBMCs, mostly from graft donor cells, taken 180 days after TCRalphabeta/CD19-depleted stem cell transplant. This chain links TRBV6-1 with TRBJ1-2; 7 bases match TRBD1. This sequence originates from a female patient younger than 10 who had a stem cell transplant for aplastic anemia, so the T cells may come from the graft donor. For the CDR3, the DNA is TGTGCCAGCAGTGAAGGAAGGATGTTAGGGGGCGAGCACACCTTC. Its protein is CASSEGRMLGGEHTF.